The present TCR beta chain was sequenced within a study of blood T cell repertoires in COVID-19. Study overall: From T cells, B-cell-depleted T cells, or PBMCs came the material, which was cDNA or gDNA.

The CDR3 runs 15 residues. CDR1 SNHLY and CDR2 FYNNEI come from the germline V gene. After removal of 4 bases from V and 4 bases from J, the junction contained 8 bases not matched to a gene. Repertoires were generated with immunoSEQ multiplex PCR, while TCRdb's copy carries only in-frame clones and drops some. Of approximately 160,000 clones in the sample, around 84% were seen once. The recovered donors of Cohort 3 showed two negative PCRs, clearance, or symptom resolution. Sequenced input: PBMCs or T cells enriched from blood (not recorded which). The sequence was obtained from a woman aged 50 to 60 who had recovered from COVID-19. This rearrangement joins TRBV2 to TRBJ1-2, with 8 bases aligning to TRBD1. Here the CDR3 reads CASSVIRQGFYGYTF. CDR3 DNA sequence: TGTGCCAGCAGTGTTATAAGACAGGGGTTCTATGGCTACACCTTC. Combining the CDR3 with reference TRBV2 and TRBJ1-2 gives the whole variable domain EPEVTQTPSHQVTQMGQEVILRCVPISNHLYFYWYRQILGQKVEFLVSFYNNEISEKSEIFDDQFSVERPDGSNFTLKIRSTKLEDSAMYFCASSVIRQGFYGYTFGSGTRLTVV.